These 19 T cell receptor beta chains came from one sample sequenced in a study of OX40 agonist ivuxolimab in advanced cancers. Data came from immunoSEQ multiplex PCR; TCRdb stores just in-frame clones and leaves some out. The table records approximately 26,000 clones, around 79% of them present only once. The sequences come from CD4+ or CD8+ T cells sorted from blood, collected in a trial of the OX40 agonist ivuxolimab. The receptors here all came from an adult with an advanced solid tumor such as melanoma, head and neck, liver or kidney cancer.

The gene calls are TRBV7-9 and TRBJ1-5; maybe TRBD1 (6 bases). CDR1 is SEHNR and CDR2 is FQNEAQ in the germline V gene (reference sequence). The length of the CDR3 is 15 residues. V was shortened by 3 bases and J by 3 bases, with 12 bases between the two germline ends. This chain's CDR3 is CASSLGGHVNQPQHF. CDR3 nucleotides: TGTGCCAGCAGCTTGGGGGGACATGTCAATCAGCCCCAGCATTTT.

The chain combines TRBV27 with TRBJ2-1; D is undetermined. The CDR3 extends over 17 amino acids. The germline V and J ends were trimmed by 5 bases and 0 bases, with 17 bases remaining between them. Germline lookup yields CDR1 MNHEY and CDR2 SMNVEV (reference sequence). The CDR3 sequence: CASSPHLARSSYNEQFF. In DNA form, the CDR3 reads TGTGCCAGCAGTCCCCATTTGGCGCGGAGCTCCTACAATGAGCAGTTCTTC.

This clone occurred a few times. This rearrangement joins TRBV5-6 to TRBJ2-2; TRBD2 aligns across 8 bases. CDR1 is SGHDT and CDR2 is YYEEEE in the germline V gene. V shed 2 bases, J shed 6 bases, and the junction held 3 bases outside the gene matches. The CDR3 is 14 residues long. CDR3 sequence reads: CASSLFGRAGELFF. The CDR3 bases are TGTGCCAGCAGCTTATTCGGGAGGGCCGGGGAGCTGTTTTTT.

The gene calls are TRBV6-1 and TRBJ2-5; weak D call: TRBD2 (6 bases). Germline V CDR1 and CDR2: MNHNS, SASEGT. V lost 0 bases and J lost 5, with 10 bases in between. This CDR3 is built from 14 residues. CDR3 protein: CASSEASGRETQYF. The CDR3 coding sequence is TGTGCCAGCAGTGAAGCCTCAGGGAGGGAGACCCAGTACTTC.

The gene calls are TRBV6-5 and TRBJ2-3; TRBD2 matches 7 bases. CDR1 is MNHEY and CDR2 is SVGAGI in the germline V gene. V lost 5 bases, J lost 3 bases, and 5 bases stayed unmatched. The CDR3 runs 14 residues. The DNA for the CDR3 is TGTGCCAGCAGTGTCGTGGGGGGGACAGATACGCAGTATTTT. Residues: CASSVVGGTDTQYF.

The chain couples TRBV5-4 to TRBJ1-2; no clear D gene. V lost 0 bases and J 5 bases, leaving 5 bases between the germline ends. Germline V gives CDR1 SGHNT, CDR2 YYREEE (reference sequence). The CDR3 consists of 12 residues. The CDR3 DNA follows: TGTGCCAGCAGCTTGGCCGGGTATGGCTACACCTTC. Protein product: CASSLAGYGYTF.

This chain links TRBV6-1 with TRBJ2-1; 8 bases agree with TRBD1. Germline CDR1 and CDR2: MNHNS and SASEGT. The CDR3 length is 15 residues. The trim removed 1 base at V and 4 bases at J, leaving 3 bases unmatched. The CDR3 DNA sequence: TGTGCCAGCAGTGAAGTCCAGGGGGCGTACAATGAGCAGTTCTTC. Translated, it gives CASSEVQGAYNEQFF.

The sample holds one count of this clone. J is TRBJ1-1 and V is TRBV5-6; no reliable D call. Trimming removed 2 bases from V and 5 bases from J, with 13 bases in between. This CDR3 comprises 14 residues. Per germline, CDR1 SGHDT and CDR2 YYEEEE. Written as DNA, the CDR3 is TGTGCCAGCAGCTTTGCCAACCTAAAGACTGAAGCTTTCTTT. Its protein is CASSFANLKTEAFF.

This chain joins TRBV10-1 and TRBJ2-1; possibly TRBD1 for D (6 bases). Between the trimmed V and J ends, which lost 2 bases and 6 bases, there was a span of 20 bases. The germline gives CDR1 WNHNN, CDR2 SYGVQD (reference sequence). The CDR3 loop spans 17 amino acids. In DNA, the CDR3 is TGCGCCAGCAGTGAGGGTCAGGGGTGGACTTCATCCAATGAGCAGTTCTTC. This encodes CASSEGQGWTSSNEQFF.

CDR3 loop: CATSRDLQGEQFF. For the CDR3, the DNA is TGTGCCACCAGCAGAGATCTACAGGGTGAGCAGTTCTTC. The chain carries TRBV15 and TRBJ2-1; D is possibly TRBD1 (6 bases). The CDR3 totals 13 residues. The V gene's germline CDR1 is LNHNV and CDR2 YYDKDF (reference sequence). Trimming shortened V by 0 bases and J by 9 bases, and 9 bases separated the two germline ends. The entire variable domain, with the rest obtained from reference TRBV15 and TRBJ2-1, is as follows: DAMVIQNPRYQVTQFGKPVTLSCSQTLNHNVMYWYQQKSSQAPKLLFHYYDKDFNNEADTPDNFQSRRPNTSFCFLDIRSPGLGDTAMYLCATSRDLQGEQFFGPGTRLTVL.

The gene calls are TRBV6-5 and TRBJ2-1; D assignment may be TRBD1 or TRBD2 (5 bases each). CDR3 length: 14 amino acids. V gave up 3 bases and J gave up 3 bases, with 9 bases separating them. CDR1 is MNHEY and CDR2 is SVGAGI in the germline V gene. CDR3 residues: CASSYGTFYNEQFF. DNA for the CDR3: TGTGCCAGCAGTTATGGGACCTTCTACAATGAGCAGTTCTTC.

The chain is built from TRBV5-1 and TRBJ2-3, with 8 bases lining up with TRBD1. The CDR3 is 16 amino acids. Germline V gives CDR1 SGHRS, CDR2 YFSETQ. V shed 2 bases and J 1 base; nucleotides not matched to a gene: 6. Written as DNA, the CDR3 is TGCGCCAGCAGCTTCAACCCGGACAGGGGCACAGATACGCAGTATTTT. Its translation: CASSFNPDRGTDTQYF.

This chain joins TRBV10-1 and TRBJ1-1; D call uncertain. CDR3 length: 14 residues. From germline, CDR1 is WNHNN and CDR2 SYGVQD (reference sequence). Trimming stripped 3 bases from V and 4 bases from J, with 12 bases between. In nucleotides, the CDR3 is TGCGCCAGCAGTGAAAATGTGGGTGGCACTGAAGCTTTCTTT. Its translation: CASSENVGGTEAFF.

This clone appeared once. The chain recombines TRBV11-2 with TRBJ2-3, with 12 bases lining up with TRBD2. CDR1 and CDR2 from the germline V gene are SGHAT and FQNNGV. With 4 bases clipped from V and 3 bases from J, the junction kept 2 bases outside the gene matches. This CDR3 spans 15 amino acids. This CDR3 is CASSWTSGDTDTQYF. DNA of the CDR3: TGTGCCAGCAGCTGGACTAGCGGGGATACAGATACGCAGTATTTT.

The chain has TRBV5-1 and TRBJ2-3; a possible D gene is TRBD1 (6 bases). Trimming shortened V by 0 bases and J by 6 bases, and 11 bases separated the two germline ends. In germline, CDR1 is SGHRS, CDR2 YFSETQ. The CDR3 length is 14 residues. CDR3: CASSLDPGADTQYF. As DNA, the CDR3 is TGCGCCAGCAGCTTGGATCCAGGGGCGGATACGCAGTATTTT.

This clone was observed a handful of times. The chain employs TRBV7-9 and TRBJ2-2; maybe TRBD2 (5 bases). The CDR3 has 16 residues. Trimming shortened V by 3 bases and J by 4 bases, and 15 bases separated the two germline ends. Per the germline V gene, CDR1 is SEHNR and CDR2 is FQNEAQ (reference sequence). The chain's CDR3 is CASSFGGGVFTGELFF. Here the CDR3 DNA reads TGTGCCAGCAGCTTCGGCGGAGGAGTCTTCACCGGGGAGCTGTTTTTT.

The J gene is TRBJ1-1, the V gene TRBV29-1; 8 nucleotides align to TRBD1. Germline lookup yields CDR1 SQVTM and CDR2 ANQGSEA. The J segment lost 4 bases and the V segment lost 6 bases, leaving 7 bases of the junction unmatched. The CDR3 loop spans 13 amino acids. CDR3 coding DNA: TGCAGCGTAAACAGGGGGGAGAGCACTGAAGCTTTCTTT. Translated: CSVNRGESTEAFF.

This clone came up a few times. The chain has TRBV4-1 and TRBJ1-3; D gene uncertain. V shed 1 base and J shed 4 bases, with 5 bases lying between them. The germline V gene has CDR1 MGHRA and CDR2 YSYEKL. This CDR3 has 13 residues. The DNA for the CDR3 is TGCGCCAGCAGCCAAGTACCCGGAAACACCATATATTTT. This translates into CASSQVPGNTIYF.

The chain links TRBV19 to TRBJ1-2; D remains ambiguous. The ends were cut back, 7 bases at V and 0 bases at J, with 9 bases in the middle. Germline CDR1 LNHDA, CDR2 SQIVND (reference sequence). The CDR3 contains 13 residues. The CDR3 region is CASTGRANYGYTF. CDR3 sequence (DNA): TGTGCCAGTACGGGTAGAGCTAACTATGGCTACACCTTC.